This T cell receptor (beta chain) appears in the sequencing data of a study of STAT5B mutations in CD4+ large granular lymphocyte leukemia. Turning to the study itself: The CDR3 'QG' motif was associated with a particular HLA allele among healthy donors.

Whole-study findings and limits: Patient CD4-sorted repertoires looked more clonal than healthy CD4+ repertoires, even without putative leukemic clones. Top patient clones used TRBV06 genes more often: 8/27 versus 2/35 in controls.

Sequencing was at survey level. Profiling relied on immunoSEQ multiplex PCR, and the TCRdb table lists in-frame clones only, not all of them. Here the sample spans approximately 20,000 clones, roughly 65% being singletons. Remarks on this clone: Its antigen remains unidentified.

The CDR3 has 11 residues. With 7 bases removed from V and 2 bases from J, the gap between germline ends came to 4 bases. Germline V CDR1 and CDR2: SNHLY, FYNNEI. This sequence originates from a human donor in good health. This rearrangement joins TRBV2 to TRBJ2-3; unclear D gene. Source material: CD4+ T cells from blood buffy coats. CDR3 sequence (DNA): TGTGCCAGCAAGTCCACAGATACGCAGTATTTT. Translation gives CASKSTDTQYF. The whole variable domain, filled in from reference TRBV2 and TRBJ2-3, reads EPEVTQTPSHQVTQMGQEVILRCVPISNHLYFYWYRQILGQKVEFLVSFYNNEISEKSEIFDDQFSVERPDGSNFTLKIRSTKLEDSAMYFCASKSTDTQYFGPGTRLTVL.